The rows below give T cell receptor beta chains drawn from one sample of a study of T-cell memory formation after mild COVID-19. MiXCR, run by TCRdb on the 5' RACE reads, gives a single entry per CDR3 protein. The sample contains 200,000 to 250,000 distinct CDR3 sequences, about 16% of which appear only once. Input material: PBMCs or a T cell subset sorted from them (not recorded which). These receptors all stem from a man aged 18 to 29 who had mild COVID-19 (a few samples of this study predate the infection). Cell type and time point are not known. CDR3s include the opening cysteine and the closing phenylalanine or tryptophan. A D gene is named only where the DNA matches it firmly. Not every row has a clone size; where given, it reads once, few, many or a size class.

TRBV20-1	.	TRBD2	TRBJ2-5	TGCAGTGCCCGGGGACTAGCGGGACAAGAGACCCAGTACTTC	CSARGLAGQETQYF
TRBV7-8	.	.	TRBJ2-1	TGTGCCAGCAGCTTAGAGGGTGGGGCTGCAAGCTCCTACAATGAGCAGTTCTTC	CASSLEGGAASSYNEQFF
TRBV5-1	many	TRBD1	TRBJ2-3	TGTGCCAGCAGCCGGGACAGGGGCACAGATACGCAGTATTTT	CASSRDRGTDTQYF
TRBV7-8	.	TRBD1	TRBJ1-5	TGTGCCAGCAGGAGGGGGCTGGATATTAATCAGCCCCAGCATTTT	CASRRGLDINQPQHF
TRBV5-1	.	.	TRBJ2-2	TGCGCCAGCAGCTGGGATGGGGGGCCGAGCACCGGGGAGCTGTTTTTT	CASSWDGGPSTGELFF
TRBV7-2	.	.	TRBJ2-1	TGTGCCAGCACCATTGGGACGGGCTACAATGAGCAGTTCTTC	CASTIGTGYNEQFF
TRBV11-1	few	.	TRBJ2-2	TGTGCCAGCAGCTTAGTCCAATATACCGGGGAGCTGTTTTTT	CASSLVQYTGELFF
TRBV20-1	.	.	TRBJ1-1	TGCAGTGCCCCGATGGTGAGGGATGGCACTGAAGCTTTCTTT	CSAPMVRDGTEAFF
TRBV5-1	few	.	TRBJ2-2	TGCGCCAGCAAGGTGGTGGCAGCTACCGGGGAGCTGTTTTTT	CASKVVAATGELFF
TRBV6-5	many	TRBD1	TRBJ1-2	TGTGCCAGCAGCCGACAGGGGCCGGACTATGGCTACACCTTC	CASSRQGPDYGYTF
TRBV5-1	many	TRBD1	TRBJ2-3	TGCGCCAGCAGTCCACCGGGACAGAGCACAGATACGCAGTATTTT	CASSPPGQSTDTQYF
TRBV7-2	few	TRBD2	TRBJ2-3	TGTGCCAGCAACAAACTCGGGACTAGCGGAACAGATACGCAGTATTTT	CASNKLGTSGTDTQYF